These 8 T cell receptor beta chains were sequenced from one sample in a study of blood T cell repertoires in COVID-19 (dated by TCRdb to the early 2020s). The library was produced with the immunoSEQ multiplex PCR assay. What TCRdb holds here is the immuneACCESS table cut down to in-frame rearrangements. Part of the clones is not present; checked against another copy, under half of the missing clones reflect an unresolved V gene, and the others are unexplained. This sample lists 99,000 or so clones; roughly 84% were detected once. The ten largest make up 26% of the sample. Sequenced sample: peripheral blood. All receptors derive from a man in his 60s with acute or convalescent COVID-19.

The V gene is TRBV7-8, the J gene TRBJ1-6, with D perhaps TRBD1 (5 bases). The CDR3 consists of 20 residues. The ends were cut back, 1 base at V and 7 bases at J, with 26 bases in the middle. Germline CDR1 reads SGHVS; CDR2 reads FQNEAQ. Written as DNA, the CDR3 is TGTGCCAGCAGCTTAGTCTTGGGCAGGGCGACCTGGTTTGGGAATTCACCCCTCCACTTT. This translates into CASSLVLGRATWFGNSPLHF.

The rearrangement joins TRBV6-5 to TRBJ2-1; D perhaps matches TRBD2 (6 bases). The CDR3 loop spans 13 amino acids. CDR1 is MNHEY and CDR2 is SVGAGI in the germline V gene. Trimming took 8 bases from V and 4 from J, leaving 12 bases between them. The CDR3 loop is CASEGTSYNEQFF. DNA for the CDR3: TGTGCCAGCGAAGGGACTTCTTACAATGAGCAGTTCTTC.

In this sample, this clone turned up once. The V and J genes are TRBV2 and TRBJ1-4; a possible D gene is TRBD1 (6 bases). This CDR3 is built from 17 residues. V lost 3 bases, J lost 6 bases, and 20 bases lay in between. CDR1 SNHLY and CDR2 FYNNEI come from the germline V gene. The CDR3, as DNA: TGTGCCAGCAGTGAGGGGCAGGGGCGCTTAATGTATGAAAAACTGTTTTTT. Translating gives CASSEGQGRLMYEKLFF. The full variable domain, rest sourced from reference TRBV2 and TRBJ1-4, is EPEVTQTPSHQVTQMGQEVILRCVPISNHLYFYWYRQILGQKVEFLVSFYNNEISEKSEIFDDQFSVERPDGSNFTLKIRSTKLEDSAMYFCASSEGQGRLMYEKLFFGSGTQLSVL.

With respect to this clone: The junction departs from the called germline gene at one end, perhaps through a read error. J is TRBJ2-5 and V is TRBV7-9; 8 bases line up with TRBD2. Germline V CDR1 and CDR2: SEHNR, FQNEAQ (reference sequence). This CDR3 region has 14 residues. The CDR3 is CASSLAGTRGAQYF. In DNA, the CDR3 is TGTGCCAGCAGCCTAGCCGGGACTAGGGGGGCCCAGTACTTC.

The chain uses TRBV5-1 and TRBJ2-3, with D possibly matching TRBD1 (5 bases). Germline V gene lookup returns CDR1 SGHRS and CDR2 YFSETQ. V lost 2 bases, J lost 0 bases, and 10 bases lay in between. There are 15 residues in the CDR3. In nucleotides, the CDR3 is TGCGCCAGCAGCTTAGGACACTCTAGCACAGATACGCAGTATTTT. The encoded protein is CASSLGHSSTDTQYF.

The chain employs TRBV27 and TRBJ2-5; D possibly corresponds to TRBD1 (5 bases). V gave up 5 bases and J gave up 4 bases, with 17 bases separating them. The CDR3 covers 15 residues. CDR1 MNHEY and CDR2 SMNVEV come from the germline V gene (reference sequence). CDR3 DNA: TGTGCCAGCAGTCCACCCAACAGGTTCCGAGAGACCCAGTACTTC. Amino acid sequence: CASSPPNRFRETQYF.

The genes are TRBV27 and TRBJ2-1; no clear D. V was cut by 3 bases and J by 5 bases, with 5 bases left in between. Germline V CDR1 and CDR2: MNHEY, SMNVEV (reference sequence). CDR3 length: 12 amino acids. The CDR3 bases are TGTGCCAGCAGTTTTCAGAACAATGAGCAGTTCTTC. Protein: CASSFQNNEQFF.

This clone was observed many times. V gene TRBV19 combines with J gene TRBJ1-4; 8 bases align to TRBD1. This CDR3 spans 14 amino acids. Trimming took 8 bases from V and 7 from J; bases not matched to a gene: 9. Germline V CDR1 and CDR2: LNHDA, SQIVND (reference sequence). CDR3 protein: CASGQGLFPEKLFF. The CDR3 region has the DNA TGTGCCAGTGGACAGGGACTTTTTCCTGAAAAACTGTTTTTT.